A selection of T cell receptor beta chains follows, all from one sample in a study of blood T cell repertoires in COVID-19. Clones were read by immunoSEQ multiplex PCR, and TCRdb kept only the in-frame ones, dropping some. Of roughly 350,000 clones in the sample, 75% to 90% were seen once. The sample comprised peripheral blood. The receptors here all came from a woman younger than 30 with acute or convalescent COVID-19. The CDR3 runs from the conserved cysteine through the conserved F or W. D genes are given only for firm matches. Clone size is given for some rows only: seen once, a few or many times, or a class if the clone is expanded.

clone_size j_call d_call v_call cdr3_aa cdr3_nt
once TRBJ2-5 - TRBV9 CASSVGKLGQDQETQYF TGTGCCAGCAGCGTAGGAAAGTTGGGGCAGGACCAAGAGACCCAGTACTTC
- TRBJ2-7 - TRBV6-5 CASAPRLNYEQYF TGTGCCAGCGCCCCTCGGTTGAACTACGAGCAGTACTTC
- TRBJ1-1 TRBD1 TRBV6-5 CASNGDRGRSAFF TGTGCCAGCAACGGGGACAGGGGAAGGAGTGCTTTCTTT
- TRBJ1-5 - TRBV2 CASSSGGWGNQPQHF TGTGCCAGCAGTTCGGGGGGTTGGGGCAATCAGCCCCAGCATTTT
once TRBJ2-7 - TRBV6-5 CASSYGRGILYEQYF TGTGCCAGCAGTTACGGCAGGGGAATCCTTTACGAGCAGTACTTC
- TRBJ1-1 TRBD1 TRBV6-1 CASSEDRGARNTEAFF TGTGCCAGCAGTGAAGACAGGGGCGCAAGGAACACTGAAGCTTTCTTT
once TRBJ2-3 - TRBV27 CASSFEAVWRDTQYF TGTGCCAGCAGTTTCGAGGCTGTATGGCGAGATACGCAGTATTTT
- TRBJ1-1 - TRBV6-5 CASSYSNGNTEAFF TGTGCCAGCAGTTACTCGAACGGGAACACTGAAGCTTTCTTT
- TRBJ2-5 - TRBV27 CASSPRGARETQYF TGTGCCAGCAGTCCTCGGGGGGCCCGAGAGACCCAGTACTTC
- TRBJ2-3 TRBD1 TRBV19 CASTSQGATDTQYF TGTGCCAGTACTTCACAGGGGGCAACAGATACGCAGTATTTT
- TRBJ1-5 - TRBV5-8 CASRQQGNQPQHF TGTGCCAGCAGGCAACAGGGAAATCAGCCCCAGCATTTT
- TRBJ2-4 TRBD2 TRBV15 CATSSRKAGDNIQYF TGTGCCACCAGCAGTCGTAAAGCGGGAGATAACATTCAGTACTTC
- TRBJ1-5 - TRBV7-2 CASSRRGGGNQPQHF TGTGCCAGCAGCCGCAGGGGTGGGGGCAATCAGCCCCAGCATTTT
- TRBJ2-2 - TRBV5-5 CASSLEWTASLGDTGELFF TGTGCCAGCAGCTTGGAATGGACAGCGTCTCTAGGGGACACCGGGGAGCTGTTTTTT
- TRBJ2-1 TRBD2 TRBV24-1 CATSDPSGRNNEQFF TGTGCCACCAGTGACCCTAGCGGGAGAAACAATGAGCAGTTCTTC
- TRBJ1-3 - TRBV6-2/TRBV6-3 CASSYLLPGLGNTIYF TGTGCCAGCAGTTACCTTCTTCCAGGGCTCGGAAACACCATATATTTT
- TRBJ2-2 TRBD2 TRBV30 CAWKSGGINTGELFF TGTGCCTGGAAATCGGGGGGAATAAACACCGGGGAGCTGTTTTTT
- TRBJ1-5 TRBD1 TRBV29-1 CSVGSGGIFQPQHF TGCAGCGTTGGTTCAGGGGGCATCTTTCAGCCCCAGCATTTT
few TRBJ2-3 - TRBV24-1 CATSEQDYGTDTQYF TGTGCCACCAGTGAACAGGATTACGGCACAGATACGCAGTATTTT
- TRBJ2-3 TRBD2 TRBV24-1 CATSDAGGRGEYTQYF TGTGCCACCAGTGATGCGGGGGGTAGGGGGGAATATACGCAGTATTTT
- TRBJ1-2 TRBD1 TRBV7-9 CASSSLWTGAGYGYTF TGTGCCAGCAGCTCCCTATGGACAGGGGCAGGCTATGGCTACACCTTC
- TRBJ1-1 - TRBV30 CAWIVGGVTEAFF TGTGCCTGGATAGTAGGAGGGGTCACTGAAGCTTTCTTT
- TRBJ2-2 TRBD1 TRBV9 CASSGTWKGTGVTGELFF TGTGCCAGCAGCGGCACCTGGAAAGGGACAGGGGTCACCGGGGAGCTGTTTTTT